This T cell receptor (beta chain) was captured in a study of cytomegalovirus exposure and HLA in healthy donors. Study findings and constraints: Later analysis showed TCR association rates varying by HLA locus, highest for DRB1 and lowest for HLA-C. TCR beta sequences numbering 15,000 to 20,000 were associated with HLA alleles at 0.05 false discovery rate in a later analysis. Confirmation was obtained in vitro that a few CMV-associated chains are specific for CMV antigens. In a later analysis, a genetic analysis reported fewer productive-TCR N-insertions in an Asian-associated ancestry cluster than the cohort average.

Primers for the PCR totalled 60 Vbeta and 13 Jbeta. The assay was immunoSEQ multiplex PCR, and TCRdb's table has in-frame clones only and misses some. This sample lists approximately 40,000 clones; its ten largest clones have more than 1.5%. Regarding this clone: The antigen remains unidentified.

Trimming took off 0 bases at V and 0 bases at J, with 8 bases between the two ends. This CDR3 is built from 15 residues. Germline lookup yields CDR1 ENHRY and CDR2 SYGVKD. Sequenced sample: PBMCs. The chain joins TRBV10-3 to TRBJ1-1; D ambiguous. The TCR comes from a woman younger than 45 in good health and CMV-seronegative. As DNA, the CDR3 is TGTGCCATCAGTGAGTCCCAGGACTTGAACACTGAAGCTTTCTTT. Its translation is CAISESQDLNTEAFF.